This T cell receptor (beta chain) was recovered during a study of identical twins. A note on this clonotype: Its antigen is as yet unknown.

Study results and caveats: The study found weaker excess twin sharing in beta out-of-frame sequences. Twin pairs' shared out-of-frame alpha sequences were enriched in low generation probability. Modelling underestimated the level of out-of-frame TCR alpha sharing observed in monozygotic twins.

One entry per CDR3 protein, called by TCRdb with MiXCR from the 5' RACE reads. The sample includes under 900,000 distinct CDR3 sequences, approximately 13% seen only once; the top ten take under 2%. CDR1 is DFQATT, CDR2 SNEGSKA, per germline (reference sequence). Trimming shortened V by 6 bases and J by 5 bases, and 11 bases separated the two germline ends. This CDR3 region has 12 residues. This same sample was also taken into another study, of yellow fever vaccine responses in identical twins.

This sequence originates from a woman between 18 and 29 years old in good health. The rearrangement joins TRBV20-1 to TRBJ1-5, with a tentative D call TRBD1 (5 bases). Material for sequencing was PBMCs. In DNA, the CDR3 is TGCAGTGCCTCAAGGGGAGATCAGCCCCAGCATTTT. It is translated as CSASRGDQPQHF.